This note documents a single TCR beta chain sequence. Its antigen is unknown. This sample stems from a study of somatic mutations in cytotoxic T cells in rheumatoid arthritis. As for the study in general: Prior to any treatment and right after diagnosis, patient blood (less than 34 ml EDTA) was drawn. Study-level findings and limits: Age was associated with higher CD8+ clonality in rheumatoid arthritis patients, not in healthy controls. The top CD8+ clone topped 20% of CD8+ cells in about an eighth of the 65 patients.

Original data processing: Patient CD8+ clones larger than 1% rarely matched published virus-specific TCRB sequences. The assay was immunoSEQ multiplex PCR, and TCRdb's table has in-frame clones only and misses some. For V, J and clone size, that table is used; D and trimming come from the DNA. Seen here are about 20,000 clones, roughly four fifths observed once, and the top ten hold approximately 15%. V lost 5 bases to trimming and J lost 10 bases; unmatched junction nucleotides: 14. CDR1 SEHNR and CDR2 FQNEAQ come from the germline V gene (reference sequence). The CDR3 consists of 15 residues. The clonotype was recovered from an adult with rheumatoid arthritis. Sequenced: CD8+ T cells sorted from blood. The chain combines TRBV7-9 with TRBJ2-1, with 7 bases aligning to TRBD2. The CDR3 loop reads CASSPSGETLGEQFF. The CDR3 bases are TGTGCCAGCAGCCCAAGCGGGGAGACCCTCGGGGAGCAGTTCTTC.